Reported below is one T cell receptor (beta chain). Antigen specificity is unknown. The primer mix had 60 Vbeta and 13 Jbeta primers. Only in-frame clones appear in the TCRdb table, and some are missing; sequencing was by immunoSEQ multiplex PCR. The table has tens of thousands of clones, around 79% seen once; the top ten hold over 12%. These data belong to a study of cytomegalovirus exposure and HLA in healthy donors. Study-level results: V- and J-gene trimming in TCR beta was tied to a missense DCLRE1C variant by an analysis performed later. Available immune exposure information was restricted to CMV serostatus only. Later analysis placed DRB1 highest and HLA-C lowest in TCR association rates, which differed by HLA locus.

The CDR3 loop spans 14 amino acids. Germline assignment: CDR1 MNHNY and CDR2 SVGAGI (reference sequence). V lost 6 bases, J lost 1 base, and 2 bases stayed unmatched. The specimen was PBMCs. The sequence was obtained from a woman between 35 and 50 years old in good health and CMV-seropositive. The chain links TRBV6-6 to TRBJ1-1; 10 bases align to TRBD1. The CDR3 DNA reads TGTGCCAGCAGGGACAGGGGGGCGAACACTGAAGCTTTCTTT. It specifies CASRDRGANTEAFF.